This TCR beta chain was observed in a study of prognosis after radiotherapy for stage I lung cancer. Overall study context: Newly diagnosed primary stage I lung tumors occurred in roughly 15 patients, and oligometastatic NSCLC after surgical resection of the primary tumor occurred in five. Findings and caveats of the study: It was reported that patients with metastases and those without them differed in TRBV and TRBJ gene usage. Where distant metastases developed, patients had lower Shannon entropy after stereotactic body radiation therapy.

Peripheral blood was collected in volumes of 5 to 7.5 milliliters at each of two time points. This CDR3 is built from 17 residues. Germline V gene lookup returns CDR1 MNHEY and CDR2 SMNVEV (reference sequence). V lost 3 bases, J lost 0 bases, and 17 bases lay in between. In its sample, this clonotype was seen many times. Its antigen remains unknown. Two-round multiplex PCR amplified TCR beta CDR3 from genomic DNA. The first PCR round targeted every TRBV and TRBJ gene with specific primers. TCRdb ran MiXCR on the multiplex PCR reads and lists one entry per CDR3 protein. The sample includes around 30,000 distinct CDR3 sequences, about 30% of them seen just once.

This chain connects TRBV27 to TRBJ1-1; D might be TRBD1 (5 bases). This sequence was found in a donor of 50 years or more with non-small cell lung cancer. Specimen: PBMCs, collected before or after stereotactic body radiation therapy (not recorded which). This CDR3 reads CASSFGADVHLNTEAFF. CDR3 bases: TGTGCCAGCAGTTTTGGGGCAGATGTCCATCTGAACACTGAAGCTTTCTTT.